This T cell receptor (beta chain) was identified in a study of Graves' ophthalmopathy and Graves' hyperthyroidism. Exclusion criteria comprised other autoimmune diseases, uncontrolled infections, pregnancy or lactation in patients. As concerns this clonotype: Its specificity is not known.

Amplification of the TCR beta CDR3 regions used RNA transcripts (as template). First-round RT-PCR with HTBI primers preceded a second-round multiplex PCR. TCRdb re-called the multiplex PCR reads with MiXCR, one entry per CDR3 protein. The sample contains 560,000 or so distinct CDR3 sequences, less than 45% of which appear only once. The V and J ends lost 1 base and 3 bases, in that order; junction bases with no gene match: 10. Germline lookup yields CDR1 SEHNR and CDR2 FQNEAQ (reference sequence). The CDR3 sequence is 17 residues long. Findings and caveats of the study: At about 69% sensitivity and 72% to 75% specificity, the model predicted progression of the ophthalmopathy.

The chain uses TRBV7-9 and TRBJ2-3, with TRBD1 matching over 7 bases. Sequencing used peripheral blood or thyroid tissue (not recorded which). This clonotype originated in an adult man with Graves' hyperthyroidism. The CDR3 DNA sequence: TGTGCCAGCAGCTTAGGCTCAACAGGGGCGAGGACAGATACGCAGTATTTT. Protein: CASSLGSTGARTDTQYF.